Shown below are 25 T cell receptor beta chains from a single sample sequenced in a study of shared clonotypes between healthy human individuals (dated by TCRdb to the early 2020s). Library generation was performed with the immunoSEQ multiplex PCR assay. Imported from immuneACCESS, the table was reduced by TCRdb to in-frame sequences with V and J called. These copies leave out some clones; in studies compared against another copy, an unresolved V gene accounts for under half, and the cause of the remainder is not known. The sample table lists some 510,000 clones, 79% of them with a count of one. In total, the top ten clones hold approximately 12% of the sample. The sequenced sample consisted of PBMCs. The source of these receptors is a woman aged 40 to 49 in good health. Some clones in this sample may be carry-over from other donors' samples.

The genes are TRBV15 and TRBJ2-3; perhaps TRBD2 as D (5 bases). Trimming removed 0 bases at V and 4 bases at J, with 11 bases between. Germline V gene lookup returns CDR1 LNHNV and CDR2 YYDKDF (reference sequence). The CDR3 spans 15 residues. The CDR3 DNA reads as TGTGCCACCAGCAGAGATCTTGAGGGATCAGATACGCAGTATTTT. Protein: CATSRDLEGSDTQYF.

The V gene is TRBV30, the J gene TRBJ1-2; 7 nucleotides match TRBD1. Per the germline V gene, CDR1 is GTSNPN and CDR2 is SVGIG (reference sequence). The CDR3 runs 13 residues. V was pared by 5 bases and J by 7 bases, with 10 bases of the junction left unmatched. The CDR3 DNA is TGTGCCTGGGGTCAGGGGGATTTGGTTGGCTACACCTTC. This gives the protein CAWGQGDLVGYTF.

About this clone: A much larger clone sits a single nucleotide away, making a read error possible. Other DNA sequences of this sample code for an identical CDR3. In nucleotides, the CDR3 is TGTGCCAGCAGGGGGACTAGCGGATACAATGAGCAGTTCTTC. Its protein product is CASRGTSGYNEQFF. This chain links TRBV2 with TRBJ2-1; 11 nucleotides align to TRBD2. CDR1 is SNHLY and CDR2 is FYNNEI in the germline V gene. J lost 4 bases, V lost 6 bases, and 2 bases had no gene match. The CDR3 is 14 residues long.

Points on this clone: The sample contains more than one DNA sequence encoding this CDR3. The J gene is TRBJ2-5, the V gene TRBV19, with 7 bases aligning to TRBD2. The J segment lost 5 bases and the V segment lost 6 bases, leaving 3 bases of the junction unmatched. This CDR3 spans 12 amino acids. From germline, CDR1 is LNHDA and CDR2 SQIVND (reference sequence). The CDR3 coding sequence is TGTGCCAGTAGCCCCGGGGGGGAGACCCAGTACTTC. It yields the protein CASSPGGETQYF.

The V call is TRBV28, the J call TRBJ2-2, with no clear D. Germline CDR1 is MDHEN and CDR2 is SYDVKM. The CDR3 spans 13 residues. Trimming stripped 3 bases from V and 6 bases from J, with 8 bases between. CDR3 sequence (DNA): TGTGCCAGCAGTTTGGTTAGGGCCGGGGAGCTGTTTTTT. This encodes CASSLVRAGELFF. The variable domain in full, with the rest retrieved from reference TRBV28 and TRBJ2-2, is DVKVTQSSRYLVKRTGEKVFLECVQDMDHENMFWYRQDPGLGLRLIYFSYDVKMKEKGDIPEGYSVSREKKERFSLILESASTNQTSMYLCASSLVRAGELFFGEGSRLTVL.

This clone was seen at least ten times. The chain combines TRBV11-2 with TRBJ2-5, with 9 bases that match TRBD2. The J call may be faulty, since TRBJ2-7 better matches the DNA end. This CDR3 has 13 residues. Germline loops: CDR1 SGHAT, CDR2 FQNNGV. In DNA form, the CDR3 reads TGTGCCAGCGGCGGGAGGGCCATCAGCGAGCAGTACTTC. Amino acids: CASGGRAISEQYF.

The chain links TRBV5-1 to TRBJ2-1, with D tentatively TRBD1 (7 bases). The CDR3 is made up of 14 amino acids. The V gene lost 4 bases and the J gene lost 8 bases, with 16 bases spanning the gap. Per the germline V gene, CDR1 is SGHRS and CDR2 is YFSETQ. The chain's CDR3 is CASSRDGGGDEQFF. The CDR3 DNA sequence: TGCGCCAGCAGCCGGGACGGAGGGGGCGATGAGCAGTTCTTC.

The V gene is TRBV28, the J gene TRBJ2-2, with a weak D call TRBD1 (5 bases). Trimming shortened V by 3 bases and J by 6 bases, and 11 bases separated the two germline ends. Germline V lookup: CDR1 MDHEN, CDR2 SYDVKM. The CDR3 consists of 14 residues. CDR3 amino acids: CASSFGRVAGELFF. The CDR3 nucleotides are TGTGCCAGCAGTTTCGGCAGGGTTGCCGGGGAGCTGTTTTTT.

As regards this clone: The junction differs from germline at one of its ends, possibly a read error. The chain recombines TRBV7-7 with TRBJ1-5, with 7 bases that match TRBD1. Germline V CDR1 and CDR2: SSHAT, FNYEAQ (reference sequence). CDR3 length equals 17 residues. This CDR3 is CASSLDGRGSQYQPQHF. The CDR3 DNA follows: TGTGCTAGCAGCTTAGATGGCAGGGGGTCCCAATATCAGCCCCAGCATTTT.

Points on this clone: One base separates it from a far larger clone, so it is likely a read error. The rearrangement uses TRBV11-3 and TRBJ2-3; no firm D call. This CDR3 is 13 amino acids long. The germline gives CDR1 SGHNT, CDR2 YENEEA. V was pared by 5 bases and J by 3 bases, with 9 bases between. In DNA form, the CDR3 reads TGTGCCAGCAGCCTCGCCTTAACAGATACGCAGTATTTT. Its translation is CASSLALTDTQYF.

This clone was counted only a few times. The J gene is TRBJ1-5, the V gene TRBV18; 9 bases fit TRBD1. Germline CDR1 KGHSH, CDR2 LQKENI. CDR3 length: 16 amino acids. J gave up 3 bases and V 5 bases, and 8 bases lay outside the gene matches. CDR3 loop: CASSAMTGGVNQPQHF. In DNA form, the CDR3 reads TGTGCCAGCTCAGCTATGACAGGGGGAGTCAATCAGCCCCAGCATTTT.

The rearrangement joins TRBV5-1 to TRBJ2-1; 10 bases map to TRBD2. The trim removed 4 bases at V and 9 bases at J, leaving 10 bases unmatched. Germline CDR1 SGHRS, CDR2 YFSETQ. This CDR3 spans 15 amino acids. CDR3 protein: CASSRGLANRVEQFF. Here the CDR3 DNA reads TGCGCCAGCAGCAGGGGACTAGCGAACCGGGTTGAGCAGTTCTTC.

The chain joins TRBV2 to TRBJ1-6; the D gene is possibly TRBD1 (5 bases). V shed 3 bases and J shed 10 bases, with 7 bases lying between them. The germline V gene has CDR1 SNHLY and CDR2 FYNNEI. CDR3 length equals 12 residues. The CDR3 spells CASSDGGSPLHF. Here the CDR3 DNA reads TGTGCCAGCAGTGATGGGGGATCACCCCTCCACTTT.

CDR3 protein: CASSDGVGRNLNYGYTF. The CDR3 DNA reads as TGCGCCAGCAGTGACGGCGTGGGGCGCAACCTTAACTATGGCTACACCTTC. The chain links TRBV10-2 to TRBJ1-2, with a weak D call TRBD1 (5 bases). The V end lost 3 bases, the J end lost 1 base, and 18 bases lay between the germline ends. The CDR3 contains 17 residues. Germline CDR1 reads WSHSY; CDR2 reads SAAADI.

CDR3 sequence: CASSLDGETQYF. Written as DNA, the CDR3 is TGCGCCAGCAGCTTGGATGGGGAGACCCAGTACTTC. The chain is built from TRBV5-1 and TRBJ2-5; D not certain. Germline-derived CDR1 and CDR2 are SGHRS and YFSETQ. Trimming removed 0 bases at V and 5 bases at J, with 5 bases between. The length of the CDR3 is 12 residues.

V gene TRBV27 combines with J gene TRBJ2-5, with TRBD2 matching 9 bases. The CDR3 contains 16 residues. The V and J ends lost 0 bases and 5 bases, in that order; junction bases with no gene match: 7. In germline, CDR1 is MNHEY, CDR2 SMNVEV (reference sequence). The CDR3 loop reads CASSLSIAGALETQYF. In nucleotides, the CDR3 is TGTGCCAGCAGTTTATCGATAGCGGGAGCCTTGGAGACCCAGTACTTC.

The chain uses TRBV4-1 and TRBJ2-5, with D perhaps matching TRBD2 (7 bases). The CDR3 covers 16 residues. Germline lookup yields CDR1 MGHRA and CDR2 YSYEKL. Deletions cut 4 bases from V and 5 bases from J, with 20 bases between. Here the CDR3 DNA reads TGCGCCAGCAGCCGCTTCGGGGGGCCCCGTGCGGAGACCCAGTACTTC. It codes for CASSRFGGPRAETQYF.

This clone showed up just once. The rearrangement links TRBV4-1 to TRBJ1-2; tentative D call: TRBD1 (5 bases). There are 15 residues in the CDR3. CDR1 is MGHRA, CDR2 YSYEKL, per germline. V was cut by 1 base and J by 1 base, with 10 bases left in between. CDR3 coding DNA: TGCGCCAGCAGCCAAGGGTGGGGGATTAACTATGGCTACACCTTC. It translates to CASSQGWGINYGYTF.

The rearrangement links TRBV9 to TRBJ2-1, with D tentatively TRBD1 or TRBD2 (5 bases each). Deletions cut 0 bases from V and 4 bases from J, with 11 bases between. Germline-derived CDR1 and CDR2 are SGDLS and YYNGEE. The CDR3 spans 15 residues. CDR3 nucleotides: TGTGCCAGCAGCGTAGAGGGGACCAAATACAATGAGCAGTTCTTC. It translates to CASSVEGTKYNEQFF.

This chain uses TRBV5-1 with TRBJ2-2; 11 nucleotides match TRBD2. This CDR3 contains 20 residues. Germline CDR1 is SGHRS and CDR2 is YFSETQ. V lost 4 bases and J lost 5; bases outside the gene matches: 19. CDR3 sequence reads: CASSRLARPLAGGGTGELFF. As DNA, the CDR3 is TGCGCCAGCAGCCGCCTCGCGCGCCCTCTAGCGGGAGGAGGTACCGGGGAGCTGTTTTTT.

This chain uses TRBV10-3 with TRBJ2-1; TRBD2 might be the D (6 bases). The germline V and J ends were trimmed by 6 bases and 9 bases, with 15 bases remaining between them. This CDR3 spans 13 amino acids. Germline-derived CDR1 and CDR2 are ENHRY and SYGVKD. The CDR3 DNA sequence: TGTGCCATCAGGGAGAGTAGGGGAGGTGAGCAGTTCTTC. This codes for CAIRESRGGEQFF.

The sample holds one count of this clone. This chain connects TRBV5-1 to TRBJ2-7; D not certain. This CDR3 is 13 amino acids long. Germline V gene sequence: CDR1 SGHRS, CDR2 YFSETQ. V gave up 0 bases and J gave up 4 bases, with 8 bases separating them. CDR3 protein: CASSLGEGYEQYF. CDR3 DNA: TGCGCCAGCAGCTTGGGGGAAGGGTACGAGCAGTACTTC.

V gene TRBV19 combines with J gene TRBJ2-1, with 11 bases matching TRBD2. The V gene's germline CDR1 is LNHDA and CDR2 SQIVND (reference sequence). CDR3 length equals 15 residues. Unmatched junction bases numbered 4, after V lost 6 bases and J lost 3 bases. The CDR3 is CASRRGLADYNEQFF. The DNA for the CDR3 is TGTGCCAGTAGACGGGGACTAGCGGACTACAATGAGCAGTTCTTC.

The rearrangement uses TRBV5-1 and TRBJ2-5, with 9 bases that match TRBD1. This CDR3 has 16 amino acids. V was pared by 4 bases and J by 6 bases, with 13 bases of the junction left unmatched. CDR1 is SGHRS, CDR2 YFSETQ, per germline. The CDR3 spells CASSGVVGQGGKTQYF. DNA of the CDR3: TGCGCCAGCAGCGGGGTGGTGGGACAGGGCGGAAAGACCCAGTACTTC.

The chain recombines TRBV7-9 with TRBJ1-1, with D unclear. V lost 0 bases to trimming and J lost 1 base, with 6 bases between them. Germline V gives CDR1 SEHNR, CDR2 FQNEAQ (reference sequence). The CDR3 sequence is 14 residues long. The DNA of the CDR3 is TGTGCCAGCAGCTTAGCAGGGTGGAACACTGAAGCTTTCTTT. Translated: CASSLAGWNTEAFF.